A selection of T cell receptor beta chains follows, all from one sample in a study of shared clonotypes between healthy human individuals. Some clones are missing from TCRdb's copy, which holds only in-frame ones; the method was immunoSEQ multiplex PCR. The sample lists about 2 million clones; approximately 94% were seen once. Sequencing was performed on naive CD8+ T cells sorted from blood. Every receptor here comes from a young man in good health. Each CDR3 is given with its conserved first and last residue. D genes are given only for firm matches. Size tells how often a clone was seen (once, few, many) or the class of an expanded clone, and some rows leave it out.

V gene	D gene	clone size	J gene	CDR3 protein	CDR3 DNA
TRBV29-1	TRBD1	.	TRBJ1-1	CSGTGTGSTEAFF	TGCAGCGGCACCGGGACAGGTAGCACTGAAGCTTTCTTT
TRBV6-5	.	few	TRBJ1-5	CASSYYPDQPQHF	TGTGCCAGCAGTTACTACCCAGATCAGCCCCAGCATTTT
TRBV6-1	TRBD1	.	TRBJ1-6	CASSEAGPGQEIFYNSPLHF	TGTGCCAGCAGTGAAGCAGGTCCGGGACAGGAGATTTTCTATAATTCACCCCTCCACTTT
TRBV5-4	.	.	TRBJ2-3	CASSFRVPGTDTQYF	TGTGCCAGCAGCTTCAGGGTTCCTGGCACAGATACGCAGTATTTT
TRBV5-1	.	.	TRBJ2-7	CASSPGPSYEQYF	TGCGCCAGCAGCCCTGGGCCGTCCTACGAGCAGTACTTC
TRBV9	.	.	TRBJ2-7	CASSVNTGWEQYF	TGTGCCAGCAGCGTTAACACAGGGTGGGAGCAGTACTTC
TRBV29-1	.	.	TRBJ2-7	CSVEREPYEQYF	TGCAGCGTCGAAAGGGAGCCCTACGAGCAGTACTTC
TRBV6-5	TRBD2	once	TRBJ2-5	CASSYRGGEETQYF	TGTGCCAGCAGTTATCGGGGGGGGGAAGAGACCCAGTACTTC
TRBV5-1	.	.	TRBJ2-5	CASSQPGLQETQYF	TGCGCCAGCAGCCAGCCGGGATTACAAGAGACCCAGTACTTC
TRBV7-9	.	.	TRBJ1-4	CASSFRAFEKLFF	TGTGCCAGCAGCTTCCGGGCCTTCGAAAAACTGTTTTTT
TRBV15	TRBD2	.	TRBJ2-1	CATSDGTSEYNEQFF	TGTGCCACCAGCGATGGGACTAGCGAATACAATGAGCAGTTCTTC
TRBV11-2	.	.	TRBJ1-1	CASSLVSGVVTEAFF	TGTGCCAGCAGCTTAGTCTCAGGGGTGGTCACTGAAGCTTTCTTT
TRBV6-1	.	.	TRBJ2-7	CASSYTGGDYEQYF	TGTGCCAGCAGTTATACAGGGGGGGACTACGAGCAGTACTTC
TRBV7-9	.	.	TRBJ2-6	CASSKVEVSSGANVLTF	TGTGCCAGCAGCAAAGTAGAGGTTAGCTCTGGGGCCAACGTCCTGACTTTC
TRBV13	.	.	TRBJ2-1	CASSTRDWSNEQFF	TGTGCCAGCAGCACCCGGGACTGGTCCAATGAGCAGTTCTTC
TRBV19	.	.	TRBJ1-2	CASSIGAVNYGYTF	TGTGCCAGTAGTATAGGTGCAGTTAACTATGGCTACACCTTC